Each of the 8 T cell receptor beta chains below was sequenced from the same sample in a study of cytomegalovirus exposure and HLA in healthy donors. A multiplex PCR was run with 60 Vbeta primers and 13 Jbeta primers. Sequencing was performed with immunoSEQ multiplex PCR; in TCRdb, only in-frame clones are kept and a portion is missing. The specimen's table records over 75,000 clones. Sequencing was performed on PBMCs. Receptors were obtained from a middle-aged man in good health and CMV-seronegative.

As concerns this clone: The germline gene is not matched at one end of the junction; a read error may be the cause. The CDR3 bases are TGTGCCAGCAGTTACGCGCAGGGGGCACCCCCCCACTTT. This encodes CASSYAQGAPPHF. The chain employs TRBV6-5 and TRBJ1-6, with TRBD1 identical over 8 bases. This CDR3 region has 13 residues. The germline gives CDR1 MNHEY, CDR2 SVGAGI.

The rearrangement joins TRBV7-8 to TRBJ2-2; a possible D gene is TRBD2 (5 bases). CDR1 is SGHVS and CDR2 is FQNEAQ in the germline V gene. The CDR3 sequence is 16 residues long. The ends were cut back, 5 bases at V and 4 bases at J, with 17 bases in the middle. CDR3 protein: CASSTGGGTGTGELFF. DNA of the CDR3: TGTGCCAGCAGCACCGGCGGAGGAACGGGCACCGGGGAGCTGTTTTTT.

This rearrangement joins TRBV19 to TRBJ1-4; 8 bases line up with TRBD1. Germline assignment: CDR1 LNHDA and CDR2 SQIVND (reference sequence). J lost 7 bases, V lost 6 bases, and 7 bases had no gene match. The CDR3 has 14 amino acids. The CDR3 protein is CASRLTGVSEKLFF. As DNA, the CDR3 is TGTGCCAGTAGACTGACAGGGGTTAGTGAAAAACTGTTTTTT.

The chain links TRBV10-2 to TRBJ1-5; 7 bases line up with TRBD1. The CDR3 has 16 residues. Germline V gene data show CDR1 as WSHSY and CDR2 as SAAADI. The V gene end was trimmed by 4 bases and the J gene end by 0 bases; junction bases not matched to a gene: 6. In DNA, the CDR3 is TGCGCCAGCAGTGTCGGGACAGAAAATAGCAATCAGCCCCAGCATTTT. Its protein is CASSVGTENSNQPQHF.

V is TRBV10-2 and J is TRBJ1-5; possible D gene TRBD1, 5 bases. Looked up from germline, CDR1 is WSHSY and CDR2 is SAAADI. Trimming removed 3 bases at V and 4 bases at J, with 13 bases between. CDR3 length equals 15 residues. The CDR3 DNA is TGCGCCAGCAGTGAAGCAGGGACTTCAAATCAGCCCCAGCATTTT. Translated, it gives CASSEAGTSNQPQHF.

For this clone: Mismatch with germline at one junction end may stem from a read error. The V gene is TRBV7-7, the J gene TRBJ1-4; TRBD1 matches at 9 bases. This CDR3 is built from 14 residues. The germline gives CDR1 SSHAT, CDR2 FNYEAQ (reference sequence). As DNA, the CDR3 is TGTGCTAGCAGCTTGTGGACAGGGGATGAAAAACTGTTTTTT. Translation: CASSLWTGDEKLFF. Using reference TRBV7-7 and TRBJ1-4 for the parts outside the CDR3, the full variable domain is GAGVSQSPRYKVTKRGQDVTLRCDPISSHATLYWYQQALGQGPEFLTYFNYEAQPDKSGLPSDRFSAERPEGSISTLTIQRTEQRDSAMYRCASSLWTGDEKLFFGSGTQLSVL.

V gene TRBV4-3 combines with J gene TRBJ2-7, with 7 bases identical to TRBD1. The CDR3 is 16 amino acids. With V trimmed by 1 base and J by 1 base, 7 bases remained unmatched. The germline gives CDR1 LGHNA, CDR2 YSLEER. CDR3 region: CASSQVPGTVSYEQYF. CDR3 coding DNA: TGCGCCAGCAGCCAAGTCCCCGGGACAGTGTCCTACGAGCAGTACTTC.

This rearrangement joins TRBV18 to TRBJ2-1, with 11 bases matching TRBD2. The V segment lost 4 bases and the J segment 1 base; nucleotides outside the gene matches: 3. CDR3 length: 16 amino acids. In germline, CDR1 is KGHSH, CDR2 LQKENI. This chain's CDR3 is CASSLPSGGSYNEQFF. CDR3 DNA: TGTGCCAGCTCACTCCCTAGCGGGGGGTCCTACAATGAGCAGTTCTTC.